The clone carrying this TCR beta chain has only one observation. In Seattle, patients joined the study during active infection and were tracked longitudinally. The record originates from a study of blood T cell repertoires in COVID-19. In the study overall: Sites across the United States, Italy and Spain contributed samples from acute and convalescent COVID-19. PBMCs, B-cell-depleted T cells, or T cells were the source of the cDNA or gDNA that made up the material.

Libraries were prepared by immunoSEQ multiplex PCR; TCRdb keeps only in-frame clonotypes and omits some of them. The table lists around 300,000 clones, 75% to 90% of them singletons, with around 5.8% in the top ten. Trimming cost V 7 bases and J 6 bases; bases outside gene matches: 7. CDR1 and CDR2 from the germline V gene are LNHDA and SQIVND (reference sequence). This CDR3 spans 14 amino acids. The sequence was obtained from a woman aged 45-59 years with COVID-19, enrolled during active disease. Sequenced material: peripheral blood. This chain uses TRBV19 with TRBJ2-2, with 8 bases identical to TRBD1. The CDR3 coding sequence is TGTGCCAGTACCACAGACAGGGGCCCCGGGGAGCTGTTTTTT. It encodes CASTTDRGPGELFF.